This record concerns one T cell receptor (beta chain) sequence. The germline V gene encodes CDR1 KGHSH and CDR2 LQKENI. The CDR3 consists of 15 residues. V was clipped by 4 bases and J by 4 bases, with 13 bases between them. This record comes from a study of blood T cell repertoires in COVID-19. Study-level information: Specimens from acute and convalescent COVID-19 originated in the United States, Italy and Spain.

The assay was immunoSEQ multiplex PCR, and TCRdb's table has in-frame clones only and misses some. The sample records roughly 400,000 clones, roughly 91% being singletons. Individuals drawn from around 24 US areas were roughly 18 to 100 years old. Each recovered donor of Cohort 3 presented with two negative PCRs, clearance, or symptom resolution. The clonotype was recovered from a man younger than 35 who had recovered from COVID-19. Sequenced sample: PBMCs or T cells enriched from blood (not recorded which). This chain connects TRBV18 to TRBJ1-4; D may be TRBD1 (5 bases). The CDR3 region has the DNA TGTGCCAGCTCACTGACCGGGACTTATAATGAAAAACTGTTTTTT. Protein sequence: CASSLTGTYNEKLFF.